The 9 T cell receptor beta chains below were found in one sample sequenced in a study of blood T cell repertoires in COVID-19. Data came from immunoSEQ multiplex PCR; TCRdb stores just in-frame clones and leaves some out. Among approximately 170,000 clones listed, roughly nine tenths were seen once. The material sequenced was peripheral blood. Every receptor here comes from a woman aged 55-70 years with COVID-19, enrolled during active disease.

This clone was detected only a few times. The V and J genes are TRBV28 and TRBJ1-1; D is ambiguous. V was trimmed by 1 base and J by 6 bases, leaving 15 bases between them. Germline V lookup: CDR1 MDHEN, CDR2 SYDVKM. CDR3 size: 15 residues. This chain's CDR3 is CASSLLSNPAAEAFF. CDR3 nucleotides: TGTGCCAGCAGTTTATTGAGCAACCCTGCGGCTGAAGCTTTCTTT.

This clone appeared a single time. V gene TRBV29-1 combines with J gene TRBJ2-1, with D tentatively TRBD2 (6 bases). In germline, CDR1 is SQVTM, CDR2 ANQGSEA. The V and J ends lost 3 bases and 8 bases respectively, with 11 bases between them. The CDR3 spans 12 residues. CDR3 loop: CSVDLGTYEQFF. The CDR3 DNA follows: TGCAGCGTTGACCTCGGGACTTATGAGCAGTTCTTC.

This chain joins TRBV9 and TRBJ1-6, with 8 nucleotides matching TRBD1. The CDR3 length is 17 residues. V lost 0 bases to trimming and J lost 5 bases; unmatched junction nucleotides: 7. Germline V gene data show CDR1 as SGDLS and CDR2 as YYNGEE. The CDR3, as DNA: TGTGCCAGCAGCGTAGAGAGGGACAGGTACAATAATTCACCCCTCCACTTT. Translating it yields CASSVERDRYNNSPLHF.

The rearrangement links TRBV2 to TRBJ2-7, with D maybe TRBD1 (6 bases). The germline V gene encodes CDR1 SNHLY and CDR2 FYNNEI. The CDR3 has 15 amino acids. Trimming removed 6 bases from V and 4 bases from J, with 19 bases in between. CDR3 nucleotides: TGTGCCAGCAGGGCCCTAGGGACACAGGCGTACGAGCAGTACTTC. Its translation: CASRALGTQAYEQYF.

The rearrangement links TRBV10-3 to TRBJ2-1; D gene uncertain. Per germline, CDR1 ENHRY and CDR2 SYGVKD. There are 12 residues in the CDR3. Trimming removed 0 bases from V and 9 bases from J, with 6 bases in between. CDR3 protein: CAISESPGEQFF. The CDR3 nucleotides are TGTGCCATCAGTGAGTCCCCGGGTGAGCAGTTCTTC.

The chain employs TRBV15 and TRBJ2-6, with TRBD1 identical over 7 bases. Trimming removed 0 bases from V and 2 bases from J; junction bases left unmatched: 13. The germline gives CDR1 LNHNV, CDR2 YYDKDF (reference sequence). The CDR3 extends over 20 amino acids. CDR3 coding DNA: TGTGCCACCAGCAGAGATTTGCAGGGGGTTGTCAGTGCTGGGGCCAACGTCCTGACTTTC. As protein: CATSRDLQGVVSAGANVLTF.

Worth noting for this clone: The same CDR3 arises from other DNA sequences in this sample as well. This rearrangement joins TRBV24-1 to TRBJ1-2, with 8 bases aligning to TRBD1. CDR3 size: 14 residues. The V segment lost 0 bases and the J segment 4 bases; nucleotides outside the gene matches: 0. The germline V gene has CDR1 KGHDR and CDR2 SFDVKD. CDR3 nucleotides: TGTGCCACCAGTGATTTGACAGGGGGCTATGGCTACACCTTC. Amino acids: CATSDLTGGYGYTF.

V usage is TRBV19 and J usage is TRBJ2-5; 16 bases fit TRBD2. The CDR3 contains 15 residues. The V gene's germline CDR1 is LNHDA and CDR2 SQIVND (reference sequence). J was trimmed by 5 bases and V by 9 bases; bases with no gene match: 6. CDR3 in amino acids: CASGTSGRATETQYF. In nucleotides, the CDR3 is TGTGCCAGCGGGACTAGCGGGAGGGCCACGGAGACCCAGTACTTC.

The chain uses TRBV9 and TRBJ2-3, with D maybe TRBD2 (5 bases). This CDR3 spans 17 amino acids. Deletions cut 0 bases from V and 0 bases from J, with 14 bases between. Germline CDR1 and CDR2: SGDLS and YYNGEE. The CDR3 is CASSVAGSGTSTDTQYF. CDR3 DNA: TGTGCCAGCAGCGTAGCGGGCAGCGGTACTAGCACAGATACGCAGTATTTT. Complete variable domain (other parts from reference TRBV9 and TRBJ2-3): DSGVTQTPKHLITATGQRVTLRCSPRSGDLSVYWYQQSLDQGLQFLIQYYNGEERAKGNILERFSAQQFPDLHSELNLSSLELGDSALYFCASSVAGSGTSTDTQYFGPGTRLTVL.